The sequence of this T cell receptor beta chain was determined in a study of spatial heterogeneity in lung cancer (dated by TCRdb to about 2019). Regarding the research as a whole: Beta-chain transcripts were consistently detected in greater numbers than alpha-chain transcripts, which likely reflects a higher abundance of beta-chain transcripts. TCR repertoire features were related to nonsynonymous mutation counts determined by whole-exome sequencing of tumor tissue. In the raw uncorrected reads, each unique combination of TCR and UMI appeared more than ten times on average. Both alpha and beta chains were TCR-sequenced in samples taken at surgery, namely 220 tumor regions, more than 62 matched nontumor lung samples and around 53 PBMC samples. In non-small cell lung cancer, the study made a quantitative comparison of TCR alpha and beta repertoires among multiple tumor regions, matched nontumor lung and blood.

The intended sense of this specimen's time point label: sample taken at primary tumor resection. Whole RNA extracted from tumor and nontumor lung tissue, or from cryopreserved PBMC samples, was used for TCR sequencing without cell sorting. Donors were around 69 patients with early-stage, untreated non-small cell lung cancer from the lung TRACERx cohort. A patient was chosen for TCR sequencing only when enough RNA was available from at least two tumor regions. Overall study outcomes, separate from this receptor: Ubiquitous expanded tumor TCRs showed up in blood more often at tumor resection than at routine follow-up. Confirming at a functional level the hypothesis that regional TCRs recognize regional mutations was considered to require additional single-cell paired TCR alpha and beta sequencing.

The library was built by means of 5' RACE. This sample was sequenced with a NextSeq 500. In the TCR library protocol, a unique molecular identifier was attached to each TCR cDNA molecule so that PCR and sequencing errors could be corrected. As for how the authors treated the data: TCR identification, UMI-based error correction and CDR3 extraction were all carried out with Decombinator tools. TCRs above a frequency of 2 per 1,000, corresponding to the top 1% of the tumor frequency distribution, were defined as expanded. Renyi diversity was calculated using the R vegan package after each repertoire was subsampled 100 times to 5,000 TCRs. CDR3 similarity networks were built from amino acid triplet string-kernel similarity, connecting CDR3s with pairwise similarity above 0.82. Using fastp trimming at Q25 and MiXCR clonotype assembly, TCRdb reanalyzed the public sequencing data and kept in-frame beta chains. For every CDR3 protein sequence, its rows merge into one entry that carries the most common genes and DNA. These V and J calls rely on TCRdb rather than the paper's analysis. The sample table lists 49,000 or so distinct CDR3 sequences, approximately 10% of them with a count of one. The ten largest clones take up 35% to 45% of the sample.

Taken from the germline V gene, the CDR1 and CDR2 loops are MNHEY and SVGAGI. The CDR3 contains 13 residues, cysteine and phenylalanine counted. Of all the DNA, just the CDR3 is kept, 39 bases in frame from base 1. This clonotype came up a few times. It lacks a known antigen. One base away there is no much larger clone; base qualities are not given. This sequence uses TRBV6-5 and TRBJ2-2, with the D segment identity uncertain. The clonotype originates from a female donor with early-stage non-small cell lung cancer. Material: PBMCs, obtained at surgery. DNA sequence: TGTGCGAGCCGAGGAGTAAACACCGGGGAGCTGTTTTTT. Its amino acids are CASRGVNTGELFF.